Listed below are T cell receptor beta chains from one sample, sequenced in a study of blood T cells in healthy people across ages. Each CDR3 protein gets one entry after TCRdb re-called the 5' RACE reads with MiXCR. Of around 710,000 distinct CDR3 sequences in the sample, roughly 43% are singletons; the top ten hold 20% to 25%. Sequences were obtained from blood. The source of these receptors is a woman aged 55-70 years in good health. The CDR3 runs from the conserved cysteine through the conserved F or W. A D gene is named only where the DNA matches it firmly. Part of the rows lack a size; the others show once, few, many or a class for expanded clones.

v_gene	j_gene	d_gene	abundance	CDR3nt	CDR3aa
TRBV29-1	TRBJ2-1	.	.	TGCAGCATCCGGACGGTACCGTCCTACAATGAGCAGTTCTTC	CSIRTVPSYNEQFF
TRBV27	TRBJ2-4	.	.	TGTGCCAGCAGTTTAATGGGCGCCTACGAGCGGTACTTC	CASSLMGAYERYF
TRBV5-1	TRBJ2-6	.	.	TGCGCCAGCAGCAACCAAGGGGTTTTGCGCTCTGGGGCCAACGTCCTGACTTTC	CASSNQGVLRSGANVLTF
TRBV20-1	TRBJ2-1	TRBD2	.	TGCAGTGCTGCCCCGCGGGAGTCTAAAATGTTCTTC	CSAAPRESKMFF
TRBV4-1	TRBJ2-1	TRBD1	.	TGCGCCAGCAGCCGCCGACCGGGACAGGGTGTCGATGAGCAGTTCTTC	CASSRRPGQGVDEQFF
TRBV2	TRBJ2-7	TRBD2	.	TGTGCCAGCGGCGGGGGTGACCGCTACGAGCAGTACTTC	CASGGGDRYEQYF
TRBV20-1	TRBJ1-2	.	.	TGCAGTGCTAAACCCCCTAGAGAGGGGGGGGAGTGGAGTGGCTACACCTTC	CSAKPPREGGEWSGYTF
TRBV27	TRBJ2-1	TRBD2	.	TGTGCCAGCAGTTCCGTGCGCGGACTAGCGGGGGACTTCTACAATGAGCAGTTCTTC	CASSSVRGLAGDFYNEQFF
TRBV5-1	TRBJ2-3	.	.	TGCGCCAGCAGCTTTGGTCGGACCCCCCGGGGCACAGATACGCAGTATTTT	CASSFGRTPRGTDTQYF
TRBV28	TRBJ2-7	TRBD1	.	TGTGCCAGCAGGGATCAGGGGGCCGGACTGGGTTACGAGCAGTACTTC	CASRDQGAGLGYEQYF
TRBV7-9	TRBJ2-5	TRBD2	.	TGTGCCAGCAGCTTAGGTTCTAGCGGGGGCGAACAAGAGACCCAGTACTTC	CASSLGSSGGEQETQYF
TRBV5-1	TRBJ2-5	TRBD2	.	TGCGCCAGCAGCTACCTAGCGGGGGGCGGCAATGAGCGGTACTTC	CASSYLAGGGNERYF
TRBV3-1	TRBJ2-3	.	few	TGTGCCAGCAGCCGGGGAGAAGCAGATACGCAGTATTTT	CASSRGEADTQYF
TRBV20-1	TRBJ1-5	.	.	TGCAGTGCTAGAGATCAGGCGGGCGGTAGCAATCAGCCCCAGCATTTT	CSARDQAGGSNQPQHF
TRBV7-2	TRBJ2-1	.	once	TGTGCCAGCAGCTTGACTAGTCGCTACAATGAGCAGTTCTTC	CASSLTSRYNEQFF
TRBV28	TRBJ1-2	.	few	TGTGCCAGCGGGGGTCCGAAGGCCATTTTTGGCTACACCTTC	CASGGPKAIFGYTF
TRBV20-1	TRBJ2-3	.	few	TGCAGTGCTAGACCCCGCGGGCCGGGCCCAGATACGCAGTATTTT	CSARPRGPGPDTQYF
TRBV2	TRBJ2-4	TRBD1	few	TGTGCCAGCCTAAAGGATCAGGGGGTTAACATTCAGTACTTC	CASLKDQGVNIQYF
TRBV21-1	TRBJ2-3	.	few	TGTGCCAGCAGCAAAGTTGTAGGAAGACAGGCAAGATACAATACGCAGTATTTT	CASSKVVGRQARYNTQYF
TRBV20-1	TRBJ2-1	.	.	TGCAGTGCTAGTGACGGAACCTACAATGAGCAGTTCTTC	CSASDGTYNEQFF
TRBV29-1	TRBJ1-2	.	.	TGCAGCGGTGCCTTCAGGGGCGCAGGCTACACCTTC	CSGAFRGAGYTF
TRBV10-3	TRBJ2-3	.	many	TGTGCCATCAGTGAAGGGCAAACCACAGATACGCAGTATTTT	CAISEGQTTDTQYF
TRBV6-6	TRBJ2-3	TRBD2	.	TGTGCCAGCAGTTACCTCGGGGGGTATCGCACAGATACGCAGTATTTT	CASSYLGGYRTDTQYF
TRBV9	TRBJ2-1	TRBD2	few	TGTGCCAGCAGCGCTACTAGCGGGAGCTACAATGAGCAGTTCTTC	CASSATSGSYNEQFF
TRBV4-2	TRBJ1-1	.	.	TGTGCCAGCAGCCAAGATCTCCGGAACACTGAAGCTTTCTTT	CASSQDLRNTEAFF
TRBV6-2/TRBV6-3	TRBJ2-1	.	.	TGTGCCAGCAGCCGCGCGACGCTTAATGAGCAGTTCTTC	CASSRATLNEQFF
TRBV29-1	TRBJ2-5	.	many	TGCAGCGTTGAAGATTGGGGACTCCGACAAGAGACCCAGTACTTC	CSVEDWGLRQETQYF
TRBV6-1	TRBJ2-3	TRBD2	.	TGTGCCAGCAGTGCCAGACCGGGACTAGCGGACACAGATACGCAGTATTTT	CASSARPGLADTDTQYF
TRBV3-1	TRBJ2-1	TRBD2	.	TGTGCCAGCAGCCTAAGCTCACTAGCGGAACACAATGAGCAGTTCTTC	CASSLSSLAEHNEQFF
TRBV6-1	TRBJ1-1	.	few	TGTGCCAGCAGTGACTTGATGGGCCAGGGTAATACTGAAGCTTTCTTT	CASSDLMGQGNTEAFF
TRBV7-3	TRBJ1-6	TRBD1	few	TGTGCCAGCAGTATACGACAGGGAGATAATTCACCCCTCCACTTT	CASSIRQGDNSPLHF
TRBV18	TRBJ2-3	.	.	TGTGCCAGCTCGGCGGTAACTGGAAGCACAGATACGCAGTATTTT	CASSAVTGSTDTQYF
TRBV11-1	TRBJ2-7	TRBD1	.	TGTGCCAGCAGCTTAGGAGGGACAGCCGAGGAGCAGTACTTC	CASSLGGTAEEQYF
TRBV7-8	TRBJ1-2	.	.	TGTGCCAGCAGCCCTCGCCTGACAGATTCGTATGGCTACACCTTC	CASSPRLTDSYGYTF
TRBV6-6	TRBJ2-3	TRBD1	.	TGTGCCAGCAGGCGCCGGGACAGGGTGCGCGATACGCAGTATTTT	CASRRRDRVRDTQYF
TRBV28	TRBJ2-3	TRBD2	once	TGTGCCAGCAGTTCCTGGACTAGCGGGAGGGGTACGCAGTATTTT	CASSSWTSGRGTQYF
TRBV7-6	TRBJ2-1	.	few	TGTGCCAGCAGCTCTCAAGGGCGGGACAATGAGCAGTTCTTC	CASSSQGRDNEQFF
TRBV5-1	TRBJ2-7	.	.	TGCGCCAGCAGCACGGGGGACAGCCGAGCCCCCTACGAGCAGTACTTC	CASSTGDSRAPYEQYF
TRBV5-1	TRBJ2-5	.	.	TGCGCCAGCAGCAAGGAAGTTAAAGAGACCCAGTACTTC	CASSKEVKETQYF
TRBV7-9	TRBJ2-3	TRBD2	.	TGTGCCATCAGGACGGGGACTAGCGGCTTCACAGATACGCAGTATTTT	CAIRTGTSGFTDTQYF
TRBV30	TRBJ1-2	.	.	TGTGCCTGGAGTGTACGGAGGAACTATGGCTACACCTTC	CAWSVRRNYGYTF